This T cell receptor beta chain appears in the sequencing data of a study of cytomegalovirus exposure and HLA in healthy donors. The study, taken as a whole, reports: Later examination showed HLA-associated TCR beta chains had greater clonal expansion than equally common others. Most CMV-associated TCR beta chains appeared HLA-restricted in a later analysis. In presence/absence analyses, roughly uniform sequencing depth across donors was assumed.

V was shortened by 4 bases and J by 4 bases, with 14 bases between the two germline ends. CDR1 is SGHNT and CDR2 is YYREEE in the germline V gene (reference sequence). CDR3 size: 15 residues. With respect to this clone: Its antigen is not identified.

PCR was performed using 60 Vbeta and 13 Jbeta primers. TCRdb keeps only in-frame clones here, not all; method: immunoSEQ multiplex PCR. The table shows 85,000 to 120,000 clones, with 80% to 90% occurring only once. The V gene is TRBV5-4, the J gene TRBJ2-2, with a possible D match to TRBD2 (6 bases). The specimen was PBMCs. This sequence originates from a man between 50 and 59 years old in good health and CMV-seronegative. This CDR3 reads CASSRGTAVTGELFF. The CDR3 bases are TGTGCCAGCAGCCGCGGGACTGCTGTCACCGGGGAGCTGTTTTTT. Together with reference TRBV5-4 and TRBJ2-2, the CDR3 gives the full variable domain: ETGVTQSPTHLIKTRGQQVTLRCSSQSGHNTVSWYQQALGQGPQFIFQYYREEENGRGNFPPRFSGLQFPNYSSELNVNALELDDSALYLCASSRGTAVTGELFFGEGSRLTVL.